This T cell receptor (beta chain) was documented in a study of identical twins. A universal primer binding site was introduced by template switching. The final cDNA contained unique molecular identifiers. Using its own MiXCR run on the 5' RACE reads, TCRdb lists one record per CDR3 protein. The sample has approximately 700,000 distinct CDR3 sequences; 15% to 20% are singletons. This clonotype was detected a few times. This CDR3 comprises 16 residues. V lost 3 bases to trimming and J lost 2 bases; unmatched junction nucleotides: 6. Germline V CDR1 and CDR2: SEHNR, FQNEAQ (reference sequence). The data also belong to a second study, concerning T cells expressing NK-cell markers. That publication notes: Each of roughly 6 donors carried dominant NKG2C+ clonotypes accounting for about 1.0-7.0% of CD8+ T cells. Clarity on HCMV specificity was lacking for the expanded NKG2C+ T cell clones.

The sequenced sample consisted of PBMCs. The chain carries TRBV7-9 and TRBJ2-3, with 9 bases lining up with TRBD2. The TCR was taken from a woman under 30 in good health. The CDR3 coding sequence is TGTGCCAGCAGCTTGGTAGCGGGAGCTTCCACAGATACGCAGTATTTT. This codes for CASSLVAGASTDTQYF. The variable domain in full, completed from reference TRBV7-9 and TRBJ2-3, reads DTGVSQNPRHKITKRGQNVTFRCDPISEHNRLYWYRQTLGQGPEFLTYFQNEAQLEKSRLLSDRFSAERPKGSFSTLEIQRTEQGDSAMYLCASSLVAGASTDTQYFGPGTRLTVL.